One and the same sample provided the 26 T cell receptor beta chains below, sequenced in a study of T cell repertoires in cytomegalovirus infection. These TCRs are of unknown antigen specificity. TCRdb analysed the reads with MiXCR anew, one entry per CDR3 protein. The sample holds a few hundred thousand distinct CDR3 sequences, under 25% seen once. Sequenced material: cultured PBMCs, taken from culture after CMV antigen stimulation. The receptors derive from a human donor in good health (CMV status not recorded). Some clones in this sample may be carry-over from other donors' samples.

This clonotype was seen a few times. The chain recombines TRBV7-2 with TRBJ2-7; tentatively, D is TRBD1 (6 bases). The CDR3 contains 11 residues. Germline assignment: CDR1 SGHTA and CDR2 FQGNSA. V gave up 5 bases and J gave up 7 bases, with 9 bases separating them. CDR3 in amino acids: CASSEQGEQYF. The CDR3 bases are TGTGCCAGCAGCGAGCAGGGGGAGCAGTACTTC.

This clonotype was found a few times. The V and J genes are TRBV28 and TRBJ2-2; 9 positions match TRBD2. Per germline, CDR1 MDHEN and CDR2 SYDVKM. After removal of 3 bases from V and 6 bases from J, the junction contained 14 bases not matched to a gene. The CDR3 has 18 residues. The CDR3 here is CASSFVRGREGPAGELFF. CDR3 nucleotide sequence: TGTGCCAGCAGTTTTGTTAGGGGGCGGGAGGGCCCCGCCGGGGAGCTGTTTTTT.

This clonotype was detected ten times or more. The chain uses TRBV11-2 and TRBJ1-4; D gene uncertain. CDR1 and CDR2 from the germline V gene are SGHAT and FQNNGV. The CDR3 totals 11 residues. The V end lost 1 base, the J end lost 10 bases, and 4 bases lay between the germline ends. In DNA, the CDR3 is TGTGCCAGCAGCTTAGGGGCAAAACTGTTTTTT. Amino acids: CASSLGAKLFF.

This clonotype was observed many times. The rearrangement joins TRBV7-2 to TRBJ1-1; unclear D gene. Germline V gene lookup returns CDR1 SGHTA and CDR2 FQGNSA. The CDR3 is 11 amino acids. The germline V and J ends were trimmed by 1 base and 9 bases, with 6 bases remaining between them. In nucleotides, the CDR3 is TGTGCCAGCAGCTTAGGGAATAAAGCTTTCTTT. Translation: CASSLGNKAFF.

The chain joins TRBV6-2 or TRBV6-3 to TRBJ1-1, with unresolved D. V lost 8 bases, J lost 8 bases, and 9 bases lay in between. The CDR3 runs 10 residues. From germline, CDR1 is MNHEY and CDR2 SVGEGT. The CDR3 DNA reads TGTGCCAGCGGAGGATTAGAAGCTTTCTTT. Protein product: CASGGLEAFF.

V gene TRBV12-3 or TRBV12-4 combines with J gene TRBJ2-3, with D hard to call. There are 14 residues in the CDR3. V shed 4 bases and J shed 0 bases, with 8 bases lying between them. The CDR3 region is CASSSPASTDTQYF. Here the CDR3 DNA reads TGTGCCAGCAGTTCTCCTGCTAGCACAGATACGCAGTATTTT.

The V call is TRBV4-1, the J call TRBJ2-3; D is perhaps TRBD2 (6 bases). Germline CDR1 reads MGHRA; CDR2 reads YSYEKL. CDR3 size: 16 residues. Trimming stripped 4 bases from V and 5 bases from J, with 19 bases between. CDR3 loop: CASSPTPGVGGDTQYF. CDR3 bases: TGCGCCAGCAGCCCGACGCCGGGAGTCGGGGGAGATACGCAGTATTTT.

There are a few counts of this clonotype. V is TRBV24-1 and J is TRBJ2-1; D ambiguous. Per germline, CDR1 KGHDR and CDR2 SFDVKD. Trimming took off 3 bases at V and 3 bases at J, with 14 bases between the two ends. CDR3 size: 16 residues. The DNA for the CDR3 is TGTGCCACCAGTGATCGCGACGCGAACTTCTACAATGAGCAGTTCTTC. Residues: CATSDRDANFYNEQFF.

The chain links TRBV28 to TRBJ1-1, with D unclear. V lost 6 bases to trimming and J lost 0 bases, with 11 bases between them. The CDR3 covers 14 residues. Germline V gene lookup returns CDR1 MDHEN and CDR2 SYDVKM. CDR3 nucleotides: TGTGCCAGCAGAATAGTCTTCATGAACACTGAAGCTTTCTTT. Amino acids: CASRIVFMNTEAFF.

This clonotype was seen a handful of times. CDR3 DNA sequence: TGTGCCAGCAAACCGAACTCTGGGGCCAACGTCCTGACTTTC. Amino acids: CASKPNSGANVLTF. The chain joins TRBV6-6 to TRBJ2-6, with no clear D. Trimming took off 7 bases at V and 0 bases at J, with 7 bases between the two ends. The germline CDR1 and CDR2 sequences are MNHNY and SVGAGI (reference sequence). This CDR3 region has 14 residues.

This clonotype was observed many times. The V gene is TRBV14, the J gene TRBJ2-1, with 12 bases aligning to TRBD2. This CDR3 is built from 13 residues. Trimming removed 8 bases from V and 6 bases from J; junction bases left unmatched: 2. From germline, CDR1 is SGHDN and CDR2 FVKESK. Here the CDR3 reads CASPSGRGNEQFF. CDR3 bases: TGTGCCAGCCCTAGCGGGAGGGGCAATGAGCAGTTCTTC.

V is TRBV5-5 and J is TRBJ1-3; D is perhaps TRBD1 (5 bases). Germline loops: CDR1 SGHKS, CDR2 YYEKEE (reference sequence). Trimming pared 6 bases from V and 0 bases from J, leaving 16 bases between. The CDR3 has 16 amino acids. The DNA of the CDR3 is TGTGCCAGCAACGCCCGATCAGGGTTCTCTGGAAACACCATATATTTT. Translating gives CASNARSGFSGNTIYF.

This clonotype was observed many times. V gene TRBV7-9 combines with J gene TRBJ1-4, with no clear D. The V end was cut by 5 bases, the J end by 1 base, with 14 bases between. CDR1 and CDR2 from the germline V gene are SEHNR and FQNEAQ (reference sequence). This CDR3 spans 16 amino acids. CDR3 sequence (DNA): TGTGCCAGCAGCCCCGGGAAGTCACTAACTAATGAAAAACTGTTTTTT. This encodes CASSPGKSLTNEKLFF.

This clonotype showed up many times. The chain couples TRBV7-9 to TRBJ2-1; 7 positions agree with TRBD2. The CDR3 sequence is 15 residues long. J lost 5 bases, V lost 4 bases, and 8 bases had no gene match. The V gene's germline CDR1 is SEHNR and CDR2 FQNEAQ (reference sequence). This CDR3 reads CASSSRWLADNEQFF. The CDR3 DNA sequence: TGTGCCAGCAGCTCCCGCTGGCTAGCGGACAATGAGCAGTTCTTC.

V is TRBV20-1 and J is TRBJ2-5; unclear D gene. This CDR3 is built from 13 residues. Germline V gene data show CDR1 as DFQATT and CDR2 as SNEGSKA (reference sequence). Deletions cut 3 bases from V and 1 base from J, with 9 bases between. Here the CDR3 reads CSAREPLQETQYF. In DNA form, the CDR3 reads TGCAGTGCTAGGGAGCCGCTCCAAGAGACCCAGTACTTC.

This clonotype was seen ten or more times. The chain uses TRBV5-6 and TRBJ2-2; D is unresolved. Looked up from germline, CDR1 is SGHDT and CDR2 is YYEEEE. The CDR3 has 13 residues. V lost 4 bases and J 1 base, leaving 5 bases between the germline ends. CDR3 DNA sequence: TGTGCCAGCAGCCCGTGGAACACCGGGGAGCTGTTTTTT. Its protein product is CASSPWNTGELFF. Variable domain in full (rest from reference TRBV5-6 and TRBJ2-2): DAGVTQSPTHLIKTRGQQVTLRCSPKSGHDTVSWYQQALGQGPQFIFQYYEEEERQRGNFPDRFSGHQFPNYSSELNVNALLLGDSALYLCASSPWNTGELFFGEGSRLTVL.

This clonotype was counted once. This sequence joins TRBV20-1 and TRBJ2-2; TRBD2 matches 10 bases. This CDR3 has 16 amino acids. Trimming cost V 3 bases and J 5 bases; bases outside gene matches: 9. CDR1 is DFQATT, CDR2 SNEGSKA, per germline (reference sequence). CDR3 loop: CSARGASGSSTGELFF. The CDR3 DNA is TGCAGTGCTAGGGGAGCTAGCGGGAGCTCGACCGGGGAGCTGTTTTTT.

This clonotype was seen at least ten times. The CDR3 DNA sequence: TGTGCCAGCAGCTTAGGAACAGCGGGAGGAGTCCTCAATGAGCAGTTCTTC. This codes for CASSLGTAGGVLNEQFF. The chain uses TRBV7-2 and TRBJ2-1; 9 bases line up with TRBD2. The CDR3 is 17 amino acids. Germline trimming cut 1 base from V and 6 bases from J; bases unmatched to any gene: 10. Germline values: CDR1 SGHTA, CDR2 FQGNSA.

This chain connects TRBV4-3 to TRBJ2-1; maybe TRBD2 (6 bases). The CDR3 length is 16 residues. Germline values: CDR1 LGHNA, CDR2 YSLEER. The V end lost 0 bases, the J end lost 2 bases, and 11 bases lay between the germline ends. CDR3 nucleotide sequence: TGCGCCAGCAGCCAAGATGAGGGACTGACCTACAATGAGCAGTTCTTC. Amino acids: CASSQDEGLTYNEQFF.

J is TRBJ2-3 and V is TRBV12-3 or TRBV12-4; 8 bases map to TRBD1. V shed 5 bases, J shed 1 base, and the junction held 8 bases outside the gene matches. This CDR3 comprises 16 residues. The CDR3 bases are TGTGCCAGCAGTCCTATGGGGGGACAGGGCACAGATACGCAGTATTTT. It encodes CASSPMGGQGTDTQYF.

This clonotype was recorded at least ten times. The chain combines TRBV29-1 with TRBJ2-5; possibly TRBD2 for D (6 bases). The germline V gene encodes CDR1 SQVTM and CDR2 ANQGSEA. The CDR3 sequence is 11 residues long. V was pared by 6 bases and J by 9 bases, with 14 bases between. CDR3 coding DNA: TGCAGCGTGACGGGAGAAGGGCCCCAGTACTTC. Its protein product is CSVTGEGPQYF.

This sequence joins TRBV29-1 and TRBJ2-5, with D possibly being TRBD2 (5 bases). The CDR3 runs 15 residues. V dropped 4 bases and J dropped 5 bases, with 20 bases sitting between them. Germline V gene data show CDR1 as SQVTM and CDR2 as ANQGSEA. The CDR3 loop reads CSVVWLSSSGETQYF. CDR3 coding DNA: TGCAGCGTTGTTTGGCTCAGCAGCTCGGGGGAGACCCAGTACTTC. Full variable domain (missing parts from reference TRBV29-1 and TRBJ2-5): SAVISQKPSRDICQRGTSLTIQCQVDSQVTMMFWYRQQPGQSLTLIATANQGSEATYESGFVIDKFPISRPNLTFSTLTVSNMSPEDSSIYLCSVVWLSSSGETQYFGPGTRLLVL.

This clonotype has just a few counts. V and J are TRBV5-1 and TRBJ2-7; possible D gene TRBD1, 6 bases. Germline CDR1 is SGHRS and CDR2 is YFSETQ. The CDR3 covers 14 residues. Trimming left V 2 bases short and J 6 bases short, with 15 bases between. CDR3 coding DNA: TGCGCCAGCAGCTTAGACACCCCACAGGGCGAGCAGTACGTC. Amino acids: CASSLDTPQGEQYV.

The chain combines TRBV2 with TRBJ2-2; 9 nucleotides agree with TRBD1. V dropped 9 bases and J dropped 5; count of bases not matched to a gene: 7. The CDR3 sequence is 14 residues long. Germline loops: CDR1 SNHLY, CDR2 FYNNEI. DNA for the CDR3: TGTGCCAGGCAACAGGGGGCGCAAACCGGGGAGCTGTTTTTT. Its protein product is CARQQGAQTGELFF.

Only a few counts were recorded for this clonotype. This chain joins TRBV20-1 and TRBJ1-1; D is possibly TRBD1 (5 bases). V was shortened by 2 bases and J by 5 bases, with 12 bases between the two germline ends. The CDR3 has 13 residues. CDR1 is DFQATT and CDR2 is SNEGSKA in the germline V gene (reference sequence). Written as DNA, the CDR3 is TGCAGTGCTAGAAGGGGTAGAGGTACTGAAGCTTTCTTT. Amino acid sequence: CSARRGRGTEAFF.

This clonotype showed up many times. V usage is TRBV7-6 and J usage is TRBJ2-2; 10 nucleotides match TRBD1. Germline CDR1 SGHVS, CDR2 FNYEAQ. This CDR3 has 15 residues. With 4 bases clipped from V and 6 bases from J, the junction kept 5 bases outside the gene matches. DNA of the CDR3: TGTGCCAGCAGCTCGACAGGGGGCGCCCCCGGGGAGCTGTTTTTT. Translation: CASSSTGGAPGELFF.